This TCR beta chain was observed in a study of siplizumab effects on memory and regulatory T cells (dated by TCRdb to between 2018 and 2021). Regarding the research as a whole: The study examined how the anti-CD2 antibody siplizumab affects alloreactive T-cell subsets in allogeneic mixed lymphocyte reactions built from human PBMCs.

Receptor libraries were prepared by the immunoSEQ multiplex PCR assay. Each sample had some 94,000 TCR templates assayed by the deep sequencing platform. Genomic DNA extracted from sorted T cells was the material used for TCRbeta CDR3 sequencing. On the authors' methods: The R programming language was used for the clonal analysis of the TCRbeta CDR3 data. Alloreactive CD4+ and CD8+ clones were defined by comparing unstimulated samples with post-reaction CFSE-low samples. Alloreactive CD4+ clones were assigned to regulatory or non-regulatory origin by matching sequences to sorted unstimulated Treg and non-Treg repertoires. TCRdb provides this immuneACCESS table in a form limited to in-frame rearrangements. Some clones are lacking; in checked studies, under half of them reflect an unresolved V gene, and why the rest are absent is not known. For V, J and clone size, that table is used; D and trimming come from the DNA. The sample data list fewer than 85,000 clones, and just under 95% of these were observed just once. Of the sample, under 20% falls within the top ten clones.

Broader findings and caveats from the paper: Greater diversity appeared to be present in unstimulated naive T cells than in memory T cells, and a substantial contribution to the alloresponse seemed to be made by naive cells. Because sequences at frequencies below about 10^-5 were poorly captured, only a minor fraction of alloreactive clones could be mapped back to unstimulated subsets. The suppressive function of proliferating Tregs from siplizumab cultures was not functionally confirmed. Siplizumab significantly lowered the cumulative frequency of alloreactive sequences that could be traced to unstimulated CD4+ memory T cells. Among mappable alloreactive CD4+ clones, the Treg-derived fraction averaged approximately 69% with siplizumab versus about 27% in control reactions. For roughly 80-95% of proliferating CD4+ or CD8+ clones, no naive or memory phenotype could be assigned.

Spanning cysteine to phenylalanine, the CDR3 consists of 17 amino acids. Only the CDR3 region is kept as DNA, spanning 51 bases read in frame from base 1. Taken from the germline V gene (reference sequence), the CDR1 and CDR2 loops are SEHNR and FQNEAQ. As regards this clone: No cognate antigen has been identified for it. No qualities accompany the bases; no much larger clone lies one base away.

TCRbeta CDR3 sequencing was performed on sorted unstimulated T cells and on proliferating T cells recovered from mixed lymphocyte reactions. Fresh whole blood from fewer than 11 HLA-typed healthy donors was used to isolate PBMCs. Sequenced: CD8+ T cells sorted from blood. The V gene is TRBV7-9 and the J gene is TRBJ2-5; perhaps TRBD1 is the D gene, with 6 bases matching. The DNA end lines up better with TRBJ2-7; the J call may be wrong. This sequence originates from a human donor in good health. The nucleotide sequence reads TGTGCCAGCAGCTTAGCCATTCGGCAGGGGTCGACCTACGAGCAGTACTTC. Its translation is CASSLAIRQGSTYEQYF.